Each of the 31 T cell receptor beta chains below was sequenced from the same sample in a study of cytomegalovirus exposure and HLA in healthy donors. TCRdb keeps only in-frame clones here, not all; method: immunoSEQ multiplex PCR. The sample lists about 98,000 clones, roughly 90% seen once, with around 6% in the top ten. Sequences were obtained from PBMCs. All receptors derive from a man between 18 and 35 years old in good health and CMV-seropositive.

The chain employs TRBV28 and TRBJ2-7, with 11 positions matching TRBD2. With 5 bases clipped from V and 10 bases from J, the junction kept 19 bases outside the gene matches. CDR3 length equals 17 residues. Per the germline V gene, CDR1 is MDHEN and CDR2 is SYDVKM. The DNA of the CDR3 is TGTGCCAGCAGTACTGGGGGGGGACTAGCGGAATCCACAAAACAGTACTTC. Its translation is CASSTGGGLAESTKQYF.

The chain employs TRBV7-2 and TRBJ2-5; 10 bases are a match to TRBD2. This CDR3 region has 14 residues. Germline V gene sequence: CDR1 SGHTA, CDR2 FQGNSA. V was pared by 5 bases and J by 2 bases, with 2 bases of the junction left unmatched. As DNA, the CDR3 is TGTGCCAGCAGCGGACTAGCGGAACAAGAGACCCAGTACTTC. Translating gives CASSGLAEQETQYF.

CDR3 bases: TGTGCCAGCAGTTTATACCTGTCGAGGGCCTTCCCCTATGGCTACACCTTC. This sequence encodes CASSLYLSRAFPYGYTF. The genes are TRBV27 and TRBJ1-2, with D uncertain. The V end lost 1 base, the J end lost 4 bases, and 19 bases lay between the germline ends. The CDR3 spans 17 residues. The germline V gene encodes CDR1 MNHEY and CDR2 SMNVEV (reference sequence).

The CDR3 spells CAIRLDRAPYEQYF. The CDR3 region has the DNA TGTGCCATCAGACTAGACAGGGCCCCCTACGAGCAGTACTTC. The rearrangement links TRBV10-3 to TRBJ2-7; 7 nucleotides match TRBD1. The CDR3 has 14 residues. The germline gives CDR1 ENHRY, CDR2 SYGVKD. V lost 6 bases, J lost 2 bases, and 7 bases stayed unmatched.

The CDR3 protein is CASSASGLEGETQYF. DNA of the CDR3: TGTGCCAGCAGCGCTTCGGGGCTGGAGGGAGAGACCCAGTACTTC. The chain carries TRBV11-2 and TRBJ2-5, with D perhaps matching TRBD2 (6 bases). With 5 bases removed from V and 4 bases from J, the gap between germline ends came to 17 bases. This CDR3 is 15 amino acids long. Per the germline V gene, CDR1 is SGHAT and CDR2 is FQNNGV.

The chain recombines TRBV11-2 with TRBJ2-7; 13 bases line up with TRBD2. Trimming removed 1 base from V and 4 bases from J; junction bases left unmatched: 4. The CDR3 is 16 amino acids. CDR1 and CDR2 (germline): SGHAT, FQNNGV. The CDR3 loop reads CASSLGTSGRLYEQYF. The CDR3 DNA reads TGTGCCAGCAGCTTAGGGACTAGCGGGAGATTATACGAGCAGTACTTC.

V gene TRBV19 combines with J gene TRBJ2-7, with 10 bases lining up with TRBD2. Per the germline V gene, CDR1 is LNHDA and CDR2 is SQIVND (reference sequence). The V and J ends lost 6 bases and 2 bases, in that order; junction bases with no gene match: 7. The CDR3 runs 15 residues. The CDR3 sequence is CASRRLAGDAYEQYF. DNA for the CDR3: TGTGCCAGTAGAAGACTAGCGGGCGACGCCTACGAGCAGTACTTC.

This clone turned up a few times. V and J are TRBV7-2 and TRBJ2-7, with a weak D call TRBD2 (6 bases). The germline CDR1 and CDR2 sequences are SGHTA and FQGNSA. The CDR3 covers 14 residues. Trimming stripped 1 base from V and 6 bases from J, with 13 bases between. In DNA form, the CDR3 reads TGTGCCAGCAGCTTAGTGGGGACTGCCACCGAGCAGTACTTC. It yields the protein CASSLVGTATEQYF.

The chain links TRBV6-1 to TRBJ1-1; TRBD1 matches at 8 bases. Germline V CDR1 and CDR2: MNHNS, SASEGT. V dropped 6 bases and J dropped 5; count of bases not matched to a gene: 5. CDR3 length equals 13 residues. CDR3 coding DNA: TGTGCCAGCAGGCGAGACAGGGGAACTGAAGCTTTCTTT. This gives the protein CASRRDRGTEAFF.

This chain joins TRBV18 and TRBJ2-5; D not resolved. The CDR3 totals 16 residues. The V gene lost 3 bases and the J gene lost 2 bases, with 16 bases spanning the gap. Germline V gene data show CDR1 as KGHSH and CDR2 as LQKENI. The CDR3: CASSPRIGGLQETQYF. The CDR3 DNA sequence: TGTGCCAGCTCACCCCGGATAGGTGGGCTACAAGAGACCCAGTACTTC. The whole variable domain, remainder taken from reference TRBV18 and TRBJ2-5, is NAGVMQNPRHLVRRRGQEARLRCSPMKGHSHVYWYRQLPEEGLKFMVYLQKENIIDESGMPKERFSAEFPKEGPSILRIQQVVRGDSAAYFCASSPRIGGLQETQYFGPGTRLLVL.

As DNA, the CDR3 is TGTGCCAGCAGTTATAGCGGGGGCCAAAACACCGGGGAGCTGTTTTTT. Protein: CASSYSGGQNTGELFF. The chain couples TRBV6-5 to TRBJ2-2, with TRBD2 matching 9 bases. The J segment lost 2 bases and the V segment lost 3 bases, leaving 4 bases of the junction unmatched. The CDR3 extends over 16 amino acids. Germline CDR1 and CDR2: MNHEY and SVGAGI.

This sequence joins TRBV2 and TRBJ1-3; D not certain. The V gene lost 3 bases and the J gene lost 0 bases, with 9 bases spanning the gap. The length of the CDR3 is 15 residues. From germline, CDR1 is SNHLY and CDR2 FYNNEI. This CDR3 reads CASSDSGYSGNTIYF. The CDR3 DNA follows: TGTGCCAGCAGTGATTCGGGGTACTCTGGAAACACCATATATTTT.

The V and J genes are TRBV6-5 and TRBJ2-1, with TRBD2 matching over 8 bases. Trimming cost V 3 bases and J 3 bases; bases outside gene matches: 4. CDR1 MNHEY and CDR2 SVGAGI come from the germline V gene. The CDR3 consists of 15 residues. The CDR3 here is CASSYPGLDYNEQFF. The CDR3 bases are TGTGCCAGCAGTTATCCGGGACTAGACTACAATGAGCAGTTCTTC.

This chain uses TRBV9 with TRBJ2-1; 11 bases align to TRBD2. The CDR3 is made up of 13 amino acids. Germline CDR1 and CDR2: SGDLS and YYNGEE. The V and J ends lost 3 bases and 10 bases, in that order; junction bases with no gene match: 3. Here the CDR3 reads CASSAGTSGEQFF. The CDR3 nucleotides read TGTGCCAGCAGCGCCGGGACTAGCGGAGAGCAGTTCTTC.

The chain has TRBV5-4 and TRBJ2-3; D not resolved. This CDR3 comprises 15 residues. The V end was cut by 1 base, the J end by 1 base, with 10 bases between. Germline values: CDR1 SGHNT, CDR2 YYREEE (reference sequence). The CDR3, as DNA: TGTGCCAGCAGCTTGCTAAACGGAGGCACAGATACGCAGTATTTT. Amino acid sequence: CASSLLNGGTDTQYF. Together with reference TRBV5-4 and TRBJ2-3, the CDR3 gives the full variable domain: ETGVTQSPTHLIKTRGQQVTLRCSSQSGHNTVSWYQQALGQGPQFIFQYYREEENGRGNFPPRFSGLQFPNYSSELNVNALELDDSALYLCASSLLNGGTDTQYFGPGTRLTVL.

This rearrangement joins TRBV4-1 to TRBJ2-7; 7 nucleotides align to TRBD1. V was clipped by 0 bases and J by 5 bases; unmatched bases: 10. The CDR3 is 16 residues long. CDR1 is MGHRA and CDR2 is YSYEKL in the germline V gene. The CDR3 DNA reads as TGCGCCAGCAGCCAAGATGACAGGGCCCCATCGGACGAGCAGTACTTC. It translates to CASSQDDRAPSDEQYF.

This rearrangement joins TRBV7-9 to TRBJ1-2; perhaps TRBD1 as D (5 bases). CDR1 SEHNR and CDR2 FQNEAQ come from the germline V gene (reference sequence). This CDR3 spans 14 amino acids. Trimming left V 5 bases short and J 2 bases short, with 12 bases between. CDR3 loop: CASSPETENYGYTF. DNA of the CDR3: TGTGCCAGCAGCCCCGAGACAGAAAACTATGGCTACACCTTC.

CDR3 sequence reads: CASSVVGTTSGNTIYF. CDR3 coding DNA: TGTGCCAGCAGCGTAGTGGGGACAACCTCTGGAAACACCATATATTTT. The chain employs TRBV9 and TRBJ1-3; the D gene is possibly TRBD1 (6 bases). Trimming shortened V by 0 bases and J by 0 bases, and 10 bases separated the two germline ends. The germline CDR1 and CDR2 sequences are SGDLS and YYNGEE. This CDR3 has 16 residues.

This clone was observed once. The chain combines TRBV14 with TRBJ2-1, with a possible D match to TRBD2 (6 bases). Germline CDR1 reads SGHDN; CDR2 reads FVKESK. Trimming pared 4 bases from V and 7 bases from J, leaving 17 bases between. The CDR3 totals 15 residues. This CDR3 reads CASSPGVRLANEQFF. CDR3 DNA: TGTGCCAGCAGCCCGGGGGTGAGACTGGCAAATGAGCAGTTCTTC.

The chain carries TRBV7-9 and TRBJ2-7; weak D call: TRBD1 (6 bases). Germline V lookup: CDR1 SEHNR, CDR2 FQNEAQ (reference sequence). This CDR3 region has 13 residues. With 6 bases removed from V and 2 bases from J, the gap between germline ends came to 11 bases. The CDR3 region has the DNA TGTGCCAGCAGGGGGACACAAACCTACGAGCAGTACTTC. Amino acid sequence: CASRGTQTYEQYF.

The CDR3 sequence is CASIPAASGSYEQYF. For the CDR3, the DNA is TGTGCCAGCATCCCTGCGGCTAGCGGGAGCTACGAGCAGTACTTC. V gene TRBV28 combines with J gene TRBJ2-7; 10 nucleotides agree with TRBD2. The CDR3 is 15 residues long. The germline V gene encodes CDR1 MDHEN and CDR2 SYDVKM. V trimming: 7 bases; J trimming: 3 bases; junction bases outside the gene matches: 9.

The chain recombines TRBV6-4 with TRBJ1-1, with D unclear. CDR1 is MRHNA and CDR2 is SNTAGT in the germline V gene. V was pared by 0 bases and J by 6 bases, with 14 bases between. CDR3 size: 15 residues. The CDR3 region is CASSDSNGGFSEAFF. In DNA, the CDR3 is TGTGCCAGCAGTGACTCAAACGGAGGATTTTCTGAAGCTTTCTTT.

The chain links TRBV9 to TRBJ2-5; TRBD2 aligns across 10 bases. V trimming: 4 bases; J trimming: 1 base; junction bases outside the gene matches: 7. The CDR3 covers 16 residues. CDR1 and CDR2 from the germline V gene are SGDLS and YYNGEE. The CDR3 DNA is TGTGCCAGCAGCCCATGGGCTAGCGGGGGCCAAGAGACCCAGTACTTC. Translating gives CASSPWASGGQETQYF.

This clone was recorded once. The chain joins TRBV10-1 to TRBJ2-1, with D unresolved. The V end was cut by 5 bases, the J end by 6 bases, with 17 bases between. Per the germline V gene, CDR1 is WNHNN and CDR2 is SYGVQD (reference sequence). The CDR3 spans 15 residues. For the CDR3, the DNA is TGCGCCAGCAGTCCCAATTTTCTCTATGGCAATGAGCAGTTCTTC. Residues: CASSPNFLYGNEQFF.

This rearrangement joins TRBV28 to TRBJ2-4; 7 bases align to TRBD1. CDR3 length: 13 amino acids. The germline CDR1 and CDR2 sequences are MDHEN and SYDVKM. J lost 2 bases, V lost 6 bases, and 1 base had no gene match. CDR3 DNA sequence: TGTGCCAGCAGACAGGGGACCAAAAACATTCAGTACTTC. This sequence encodes CASRQGTKNIQYF.

This clone was seen just once. This sequence joins TRBV7-6 and TRBJ2-6; D unresolved. The CDR3 runs 13 residues. V dropped 6 bases and J dropped 2 bases, with 5 bases sitting between them. CDR1 and CDR2 from the germline V gene are SGHVS and FNYEAQ. CDR3 amino acids: CASRGAGANVLTF. The CDR3 region has the DNA TGTGCCAGCAGAGGAGCTGGGGCCAACGTCCTGACTTTC.

CDR3: CASSQDRSGRAPGELFF. CDR3 DNA: TGTGCCAGCAGCCAAGATCGGAGCGGGAGGGCCCCCGGGGAGCTGTTTTTT. The chain links TRBV4-2 to TRBJ2-2; 10 bases are shared with TRBD2. The CDR3 runs 17 residues. The germline V gene has CDR1 LGHNA and CDR2 YNFKEQ. The V gene end was trimmed by 0 bases and the J gene end by 6 bases; junction bases not matched to a gene: 7.

The genes are TRBV7-9 and TRBJ2-6, with D maybe TRBD1 (6 bases). This CDR3 has 16 residues. Germline CDR1 SEHNR, CDR2 FQNEAQ (reference sequence). Trimming removed 6 bases from V and 0 bases from J, with 12 bases in between. CDR3 in DNA: TGTGCCAGCAGAGCGAACAGGGACTCTGGGGCCAACGTCCTGACTTTC. This translates into CASRANRDSGANVLTF.

The chain joins TRBV4-1 to TRBJ2-5, with a weak D call TRBD2 (6 bases). The CDR3 covers 15 residues. With 0 bases removed from V and 1 base from J, the gap between germline ends came to 9 bases. CDR1 is MGHRA and CDR2 is YSYEKL in the germline V gene. The CDR3 sequence is CASSQDGTPQETQYF. For the CDR3, the DNA is TGCGCCAGCAGCCAAGATGGGACTCCCCAAGAGACCCAGTACTTC.

The rearrangement links TRBV19 to TRBJ2-4; TRBD2 aligns across 10 bases. CDR3 length: 15 residues. V shed 3 bases and J 7 bases; nucleotides not matched to a gene: 6. The germline CDR1 and CDR2 sequences are LNHDA and SQIVND (reference sequence). As DNA, the CDR3 is TGTGCCAGTAGTATGGAAGCGGGGGGGATGAACATTCAGTACTTC. The encoded protein is CASSMEAGGMNIQYF.

The rearrangement links TRBV13 to TRBJ2-5; weak D call: TRBD2 (5 bases). This CDR3 spans 14 amino acids. Trimming left V 6 bases short and J 0 bases short, with 11 bases between. CDR1 is PRHDT, CDR2 FYEKMQ, per germline (reference sequence). The CDR3 DNA reads as TGTGCCAGCAGTTTCCGGGGAAACCAAGAGACCCAGTACTTC. It codes for CASSFRGNQETQYF.